These 2 T cell receptor beta chains came from one sample sequenced in a study of T cell changes during pregnancy in multiple sclerosis. TCRdb's copy holds only in-frame clones and misses some; the assay was immunoSEQ multiplex PCR. The sample shows around 51,000 clones, 85% to 95% of them seen only once. The sequenced sample was peripheral blood, obtained in the second trimester of pregnancy. The receptor source for this set is a female donor with multiple sclerosis, enrolled in a pregnancy study.

The V call is TRBV7-8, the J call TRBJ1-3, with D perhaps matching TRBD1 (6 bases). This CDR3 comprises 16 residues. V dropped 1 base and J dropped 4 bases, with 14 bases sitting between them. CDR1 is SGHVS and CDR2 is FQNEAQ in the germline V gene. The CDR3 coding sequence is TGTGCCAGCAGCTTAGAATCAGGGGCGCGCGGAAACACCATATATTTT. This encodes CASSLESGARGNTIYF.

The chain joins TRBV10-3 to TRBJ2-6; D is unclear. The CDR3 is 13 amino acids. CDR1 is ENHRY, CDR2 SYGVKD, per germline. Trimming took 9 bases from V and 2 from J, leaving 8 bases between them. The CDR3 protein is CAIAPTGANVLTF. For the CDR3, the DNA is TGTGCCATAGCTCCCACTGGGGCCAACGTCCTGACTTTC.